This T cell receptor (beta chain) was captured by sequencing in a study of CD8+CD57+ T cells in acquired aplastic anemia. Study information: Recorded DNA amounts for sorted CD4+ and CD8+ cells had an average of approximately 3.2 ug.

Study conclusions and caveats: Patients and controls turned out to have more than 25 CD8+ CDR3 sequences in common. Patient and control CD8+ Simpson's diversity was not significantly different.

Of note for this clonotype: Its antigen is not known.

Genomic DNA, the template, was used for profiling of the TCR beta VDJ and CDR3. TCRdb passed the reads through MiXCR, listing each CDR3 protein once. The data show under 200,000 distinct CDR3 sequences, around 65% seen once. The clonotype was recovered from a human donor with severe aplastic anemia or a healthy control (not recorded which). Material for sequencing was sorted CD4+, CD8+, or CD8+CD57+ T cells (not recorded which) from PBMCs.

The CDR3 sequence: CASSIAGNGYEQYF. In DNA form, the CDR3 reads TGTGCCAGTAGTATCGCGGGAAATGGCTACGAGCAGTACTTC. The chain employs TRBV19 and TRBJ2-7, with D perhaps TRBD2 (6 bases). The CDR3 is 14 residues long. V was cut by 3 bases and J by 3 bases, with 12 bases left in between. In germline, CDR1 is LNHDA, CDR2 SQIVND (reference sequence).